The 27 T cell receptor beta chains below were found in one sample sequenced in a study of blood T cell repertoires in COVID-19. Using immunoSEQ multiplex PCR, the repertoire was profiled, and TCRdb retains in-frame clones only, with some absent. Counted here are tens of thousands of clones, over 65% occurring once; the ten biggest clones make up roughly an eighth. The sequenced material came from peripheral blood. These receptor sequences come from a human donor in a cohort sampled during active COVID-19.

The V and J genes are TRBV11-2 and TRBJ2-1, with TRBD1 matching over 7 bases. The CDR3 contains 15 residues. Germline CDR1 reads SGHAT; CDR2 reads FQNNGV. V lost 3 bases to trimming and J lost 3 bases; unmatched junction nucleotides: 5. CDR3 sequence reads: CASSLVAGGYNEQFF. CDR3 in DNA: TGTGCCAGCAGCTTGGTGGCAGGGGGCTACAATGAGCAGTTCTTC.

The chain joins TRBV15 to TRBJ2-1; 7 positions agree with TRBD2. The CDR3 contains 13 residues. Germline V gene lookup returns CDR1 LNHNV and CDR2 YYDKDF (reference sequence). V shed 3 bases, J shed 11 bases, and the junction held 7 bases outside the gene matches. The CDR3 region is CATSRRAGVQQFF. The CDR3 DNA sequence: TGTGCCACCAGCAGGCGGGCGGGGGTTCAGCAGTTCTTC.

J is TRBJ1-1 and V is TRBV5-4, with D tentatively TRBD1 (5 bases). CDR3 length: 18 amino acids. V shed 4 bases and J shed 1 base, with 23 bases lying between them. The germline gives CDR1 SGHNT, CDR2 YYREEE (reference sequence). CDR3 region: CASSTGRDRMPGNTEAFF. The CDR3 DNA follows: TGTGCCAGCAGCACGGGCAGGGATAGGATGCCAGGGAACACTGAAGCTTTCTTT.

The chain uses TRBV7-9 and TRBJ1-2; D not certain. The CDR3 consists of 15 residues. V was trimmed by 5 bases and J by 4 bases, leaving 17 bases between them. Germline V lookup: CDR1 SEHNR, CDR2 FQNEAQ (reference sequence). The CDR3 spells CASSKGPGLIYGYTF. DNA for the CDR3: TGTGCCAGCAGCAAAGGACCTGGGCTTATCTATGGCTACACCTTC. Full variable domain (missing parts from reference TRBV7-9 and TRBJ1-2): DTGVSQNPRHKITKRGQNVTFRCDPISEHNRLYWYRQTLGQGPEFLTYFQNEAQLEKSRLLSDRFSAERPKGSFSTLEIQRTEQGDSAMYLCASSKGPGLIYGYTFGSGTRLTVV.

The CDR3 coding sequence is TGTGCCAGCAGCTTAGGGCCAGGGGTAGATTCACCCCTCCACTTT. It specifies CASSLGPGVDSPLHF. The chain couples TRBV7-2 to TRBJ1-6; D is perhaps TRBD1 (6 bases). The V end lost 1 base, the J end lost 8 bases, and 12 bases lay between the germline ends. Germline lookup yields CDR1 SGHTA and CDR2 FQGNSA. The CDR3 loop spans 15 amino acids.

The V call is TRBV7-2, the J call TRBJ2-7, with 11 bases fitting TRBD2. Germline CDR1 SGHTA, CDR2 FQGNSA. The CDR3 totals 14 residues. J lost 9 bases, V lost 2 bases, and 6 bases had no gene match. CDR3 DNA sequence: TGTGCCAGCAGCTTAACTAGCGGGAGACTTGGGCAGTACTTC. Protein sequence: CASSLTSGRLGQYF.

The chain links TRBV7-2 to TRBJ1-1; D call uncertain. V was pared by 2 bases and J by 1 base, with 5 bases between. This CDR3 is 13 amino acids long. From germline, CDR1 is SGHTA and CDR2 FQGNSA. CDR3 protein: CASSLLWNTEAFF. The CDR3 DNA reads as TGTGCCAGCAGCTTACTTTGGAACACTGAAGCTTTCTTT.

The chain recombines TRBV6-6 with TRBJ1-1; D might be TRBD1 (6 bases). The CDR3 totals 14 residues. V was clipped by 5 bases and J by 1 base, with 11 bases between them. Germline V gene sequence: CDR1 MNHNY, CDR2 SVGAGI (reference sequence). The CDR3 loop reads CASSHGQPNTEAFF. CDR3 DNA sequence: TGTGCCAGCAGTCACGGACAGCCGAACACTGAAGCTTTCTTT.

This clone has just a few counts. The CDR3 here is CASSLLAGGYNEQFF. CDR3 DNA sequence: TGTGCCAGCAGCTTGCTAGCGGGAGGATACAATGAGCAGTTCTTC. The chain recombines TRBV7-9 with TRBJ2-1, with 11 bases aligning to TRBD2. With 3 bases clipped from V and 4 bases from J, the junction kept 2 bases outside the gene matches. Germline CDR1 reads SEHNR; CDR2 reads FQNEAQ (reference sequence). The CDR3 loop spans 15 amino acids.

The V gene is TRBV7-3, the J gene TRBJ1-6, with D tentatively TRBD1 (5 bases). The germline V gene encodes CDR1 SGHTA and CDR2 FQGTGA. V was cut by 5 bases and J by 9 bases, with 14 bases left in between. This CDR3 is 14 amino acids long. The DNA of the CDR3 is TGTGCCAGCAGCCTCGGGGGGTTCAGTTCACCCCTCCACTTT. Amino acid sequence: CASSLGGFSSPLHF.

This clone showed up just once. The J gene is TRBJ1-1, the V gene TRBV30, with 9 bases matching TRBD1. Trimming took 0 bases from V and 6 from J; bases not matched to a gene: 8. The CDR3 covers 15 residues. Germline values: CDR1 GTSNPN, CDR2 SVGIG (reference sequence). CDR3 protein: CAWSVLLGQGSEAFF. CDR3 coding DNA: TGTGCCTGGAGTGTACTGCTGGGACAGGGTTCTGAAGCTTTCTTT.

This clone has a single count. The chain joins TRBV27 to TRBJ1-1; 10 nucleotides align to TRBD1. V shed 5 bases, J shed 5 bases, and the junction held 8 bases outside the gene matches. CDR1 MNHEY and CDR2 SMNVEV come from the germline V gene (reference sequence). The CDR3 extends over 15 amino acids. Here the CDR3 reads CASSPHGQGVTEAFF. The CDR3 DNA reads TGTGCCAGCAGTCCACACGGACAGGGGGTGACTGAAGCTTTCTTT.

The rearrangement links TRBV7-6 to TRBJ2-7, with D possibly TRBD2 on 5 matching bases. From germline, CDR1 is SGHVS and CDR2 FNYEAQ. Between the trimmed V and J ends, which lost 5 bases and 1 base, there was a span of 15 bases. This CDR3 has 15 residues. CDR3 loop: CASSPTLVGSYEQYF. The CDR3 nucleotides are TGTGCCAGCAGCCCCACACTAGTGGGGTCCTACGAGCAGTACTTC.

This clone came up once. The CDR3 region has the DNA TGTGCCAGCAGTCTCCCCCGACTAGCGGCCGGGGAGCTGTTTTTT. Its translation: CASSLPRLAAGELFF. This chain links TRBV28 with TRBJ2-2; TRBD2 aligns across 9 bases. Trimming at V came to 5 bases and at J to 6 bases, leaving 7 bases not matched to a gene. Germline V CDR1 and CDR2: MDHEN, SYDVKM. CDR3 size: 15 residues.

The CDR3 reads CASSPGTGGEKLFF. In DNA, the CDR3 is TGTGCCAGCAGCCCCGGGACAGGGGGTGAAAAACTGTTTTTT. The chain carries TRBV7-9 and TRBJ1-4, with 11 bases matching TRBD1. This CDR3 has 14 amino acids. The germline V gene has CDR1 SEHNR and CDR2 FQNEAQ (reference sequence). V was pared by 5 bases and J by 7 bases, with 3 bases of the junction left unmatched.

This rearrangement joins TRBV19 to TRBJ1-2; TRBD1 might be the D (5 bases). The CDR3 runs to 16 residues. The V gene lost 7 bases and the J gene lost 0 bases, with 18 bases spanning the gap. CDR1 and CDR2 from the germline V gene are LNHDA and SQIVND (reference sequence). CDR3 DNA sequence: TGTGCCAGTACCCCCCAAGTAGGGGCGGCTAACTATGGCTACACCTTC. This translates into CASTPQVGAANYGYTF.

The chain combines TRBV4-3 with TRBJ2-5; the match to TRBD2 covers 16 bases. The germline gives CDR1 LGHNA, CDR2 YSLEER. CDR3 size: 17 residues. With V trimmed by 3 bases and J by 1 base, 2 bases remained unmatched. This chain's CDR3 is CASSQGLAGGPQETQYF. The CDR3 DNA reads as TGCGCCAGCAGCCAGGGACTAGCGGGGGGGCCCCAAGAGACCCAGTACTTC.

This chain uses TRBV27 with TRBJ2-5; D not certain. The CDR3 is made up of 12 amino acids. Germline V gives CDR1 MNHEY, CDR2 SMNVEV (reference sequence). V lost 0 bases and J 5 bases, leaving 4 bases between the germline ends. DNA of the CDR3: TGTGCCAGCAGTTTATCCGGGGAGACCCAGTACTTC. This sequence encodes CASSLSGETQYF.

The chain joins TRBV7-9 to TRBJ1-3; D remains unclear. Germline assignment: CDR1 SEHNR and CDR2 FQNEAQ (reference sequence). V lost 1 base, J lost 0 bases, and 13 bases lay in between. CDR3 length: 17 residues. CDR3 sequence: CASSLVYATSSGNTIYF. The CDR3 DNA is TGTGCCAGCAGCTTAGTTTACGCGACTAGCTCTGGAAACACCATATATTTT.

The chain carries TRBV28 and TRBJ1-1; D is unclear. Germline V CDR1 and CDR2: MDHEN, SYDVKM. The CDR3 contains 15 residues. Trimming took off 5 bases at V and 1 base at J, with 14 bases between the two ends. CDR3: CASSTTPDWNTEAFF. The CDR3 bases are TGTGCCAGCAGTACAACGCCGGACTGGAACACTGAAGCTTTCTTT.

The DNA of the CDR3 is TGTGCCAGCAGCCCCAGGGGAATCACAGATACGCAGTATTTT. Translated, it gives CASSPRGITDTQYF. This rearrangement joins TRBV7-9 to TRBJ2-3; D perhaps matches TRBD1 (6 bases). Between the trimmed V and J ends, which lost 5 bases and 2 bases, there was a span of 11 bases. The CDR3 sequence is 14 residues long. Germline-derived CDR1 and CDR2 are SEHNR and FQNEAQ (reference sequence).

The J gene is TRBJ2-1, the V gene TRBV10-2; 13 nucleotides match TRBD2. Losses at the gene ends were 7 bases for V and 8 bases for J; bases not matched to a gene: 5. The germline gives CDR1 WSHSY, CDR2 SAAADI. The CDR3 is made up of 14 amino acids. The CDR3 DNA reads TGCGCCAGCACCAGGACTAGCGGGAGTTATGAGCAGTTCTTC. Translated, it gives CASTRTSGSYEQFF.

This chain uses TRBV25-1 with TRBJ1-2; 8 positions agree with TRBD1. Per the germline V gene, CDR1 is MGHDK and CDR2 is SYGVNS. V trimming: 2 bases; J trimming: 2 bases; junction bases outside the gene matches: 13. The CDR3 sequence is 18 residues long. The CDR3, as DNA: TGTGCCAGCAGTGAACCTTGGCAGGGGGCCTTTGACAACTATGGCTACACCTTC. Its protein is CASSEPWQGAFDNYGYTF.

The chain employs TRBV2 and TRBJ2-2; D possibly corresponds to TRBD2 (6 bases). Germline V gives CDR1 SNHLY, CDR2 FYNNEI. V lost 6 bases, J lost 0 bases, and 8 bases lay in between. The CDR3 is 14 amino acids. DNA of the CDR3: TGTGCCAGCAGGCTAGCGTCGAACACCGGGGAGCTGTTTTTT. Protein sequence: CASRLASNTGELFF.

The chain carries TRBV6-1 and TRBJ1-2; maybe TRBD1 (6 bases). The ends were cut back, 2 bases at V and 2 bases at J, with 9 bases in the middle. Looked up from germline, CDR1 is MNHNS and CDR2 is SASEGT. This CDR3 comprises 14 residues. This CDR3 is CASSEYGQNYGYTF. CDR3 bases: TGTGCCAGCAGTGAATATGGACAGAACTATGGCTACACCTTC.

J is TRBJ1-2 and V is TRBV11-2, with TRBD1 matching over 10 bases. V lost 5 bases, J lost 7 bases, and 7 bases stayed unmatched. In germline, CDR1 is SGHAT, CDR2 FQNNGV. The CDR3 contains 14 residues. CDR3 nucleotide sequence: TGTGCCAGCAGCCGCGGGGGACAGGGGACTGGCTACACCTTC. It encodes CASSRGGQGTGYTF.

This clone was recorded a few times. The chain couples TRBV6-5 to TRBJ2-1; the D is unclear. The CDR3 has 13 residues. Between the trimmed V and J ends, which lost 8 bases and 2 bases, there was a span of 10 bases. Germline V lookup: CDR1 MNHEY, CDR2 SVGAGI. In DNA form, the CDR3 reads TGTGCCAGCGGTTTGGCAACCTACAATGAGCAGTTCTTC. Its protein is CASGLATYNEQFF.